This paragraph reports one T cell receptor (beta chain). The clone's antigen remains unknown. No per-base quality is available; no much larger clone lies one base away. The data derive from a study of blood T cell repertoires in COVID-19 (dated by TCRdb to 2018 to 2021). Context from the whole study: Samples covering the acute and convalescent phases of COVID-19 were provided by collaborators in the United States, Italy and Spain. The prospective study material was composed of cDNA or gDNA derived from T cells, B-cell-depleted T cells, or PBMCs. Subjects who had been exposed to COVID-19, were actively infected with it, or had recovered from it provided the deeply sampled blood TCRbeta repertoires that made up the dataset. A freely available public database, intended as a resource for researchers studying the immune response to SARS-CoV-2, is where the repertoires were released. Samples came from the ongoing ImmuneRACE study (first 160 participants) plus 1,254 subjects from 6 global collaborators. Sample metadata almost always included a de-identified subject ID, COVID-19 status, age in years and sex. Where HLA class I and class II types were available, the types were taken from metadata supplied by the sample provider, not from assay-based typing.

TCRbeta CDR3 regions were amplified from genomic DNA by means of the immunoSEQ Assay, a bias-controlled multiplex PCR. The authors' pipeline ran thus. Within the assay, amplification of reference gene primers was used to estimate how many nucleated cells each sample contained. To quantify the absolute abundance of each unique TCRbeta CDR3 rearrangement, sequence reads were collapsed and filtered. For each sample, productive Simpson clonality was calculated as the square root of Simpson's diversity index over productive rearrangements. Here the immuneACCESS table is served through TCRdb, limited to in-frame sequences with V and J called. Missing clones are a known gap in these copies; in checked studies unresolved V genes cover under half, and the rest lacks a known reason. The V and J calls and clone size are taken from that table; D and trimming were inferred from the DNA. The sample table records under 45,000 clones; more than 85% of these occur just once. The biggest ten clones account for roughly two fifths of the sample.

Whole blood was collected in K2EDTA tubes by collaborating institutions according to the institutions' own protocols. For TCRbeta analysis, collaborator samples were shipped as frozen whole blood, as isolated PBMCs, or as DNA extracted from either sample type. General study outcomes and caveats: The amount of clinical and demographic metadata varied by source and participant and was provided uncurated.

Material for sequencing was peripheral blood. The sequence derives from a man aged 55 to 69 with active or convalescent COVID-19.

The CDR3 reads CASSLSPPSGRIRTDTQYF. The DNA sequence is as follows: TGTGCCAGCAGTTTATCCCCGCCTAGCGGGAGAATCAGAACAGATACGCAGTATTTT. The V gene is TRBV27 and the J gene is TRBJ2-3; TRBD2 lines up with 10 middle nucleotides. The germline V gene (reference sequence) specifies MNHEY as CDR1 and SMNVEV as CDR2. Clipping removes 0 bases from V and 3 bases from J, with 12 as the unmatched junction base count. There are 19 amino acids in the CDR3, from cysteine to phenylalanine inclusive. Just the 57-base CDR3 DNA is kept, in frame starting at base 1.